This is a list of T cell receptor beta chains from one sample in a study of OX40 agonist ivuxolimab in advanced cancers. Data came from immunoSEQ multiplex PCR; TCRdb stores just in-frame clones and leaves some out. The data hold some 70,000 clones, with approximately 90% observed a single time. The specimen comprised CD4+ or CD8+ T cells sorted from blood, sampled in a trial of the OX40 agonist ivuxolimab. All receptors come from an adult with an advanced solid tumor such as melanoma, head and neck, liver or kidney cancer. Each CDR3 is given with its conserved first and last residue. The order of the fields is D gene, clone size, V gene, J gene, CDR3 DNA, CDR3 protein. D genes are given only for firm matches. A row's size may be missing; if present it is once, few, many or a size class.

d_call: -
clone_size: -
v_call: TRBV6-5
j_call: TRBJ1-5
cdr3_nt: TGTGCCAGCAGTGGGCAATACGATCAGCCCCAGCATTTT
cdr3_aa: CASSGQYDQPQHF

d_call: -
clone_size: once
v_call: TRBV30
j_call: TRBJ2-1
cdr3_nt: TGTGCCTGGACTCCGGGGGCCACACTAGGGAATGAGCAGTTCTTC
cdr3_aa: CAWTPGATLGNEQFF

d_call: TRBD2
clone_size: -
v_call: TRBV5-6
j_call: TRBJ2-7
cdr3_nt: TGTGCCAGCAGCTTGGGAGGACTAGCTCACGGCGAGCAGTACTTC
cdr3_aa: CASSLGGLAHGEQYF

d_call: TRBD2
clone_size: -
v_call: TRBV19
j_call: TRBJ2-5
cdr3_nt: TGTGCCAGTAGTACGGGGACTAGGGGAGAGACCCAGTACTTC
cdr3_aa: CASSTGTRGETQYF

d_call: -
clone_size: -
v_call: TRBV13
j_call: TRBJ2-7
cdr3_nt: TGTGCCAGCAGCATCGGGCCATCCTCCTACGAGCAGTACTTC
cdr3_aa: CASSIGPSSYEQYF

d_call: -
clone_size: -
v_call: TRBV5-4
j_call: TRBJ2-1
cdr3_nt: TGTGCCAGCAGCCTGGACGGGACTGGGGAGCAGTTCTTC
cdr3_aa: CASSLDGTGEQFF

d_call: -
clone_size: -
v_call: TRBV19
j_call: TRBJ1-2
cdr3_nt: TGTGCCACCCGGGACACTTTTTCACCTTTCTATGGCTACACCTTC
cdr3_aa: CATRDTFSPFYGYTF

d_call: -
clone_size: -
v_call: TRBV19
j_call: TRBJ2-4
cdr3_nt: TGTGCCAGTAGTATAGAGGGGGGCATTCAGTACTTC
cdr3_aa: CASSIEGGIQYF

d_call: -
clone_size: -
v_call: TRBV28
j_call: TRBJ2-7
cdr3_nt: TGTGCCAGCGCTGGTGTTAGACCCAAACCCTACGAGCAGTACTTC
cdr3_aa: CASAGVRPKPYEQYF

d_call: -
clone_size: -
v_call: TRBV2
j_call: TRBJ1-2
cdr3_nt: TGTGCCAGCAGTGGGGGTCCCACCTATGGCTACACCTTC
cdr3_aa: CASSGGPTYGYTF

d_call: -
clone_size: -
v_call: TRBV7-7
j_call: TRBJ2-1
cdr3_nt: TGTGCCAGCAGCGTGGGTCAAAGGGGTGAGCAGTTCTTC
cdr3_aa: CASSVGQRGEQFF

d_call: -
clone_size: -
v_call: TRBV9
j_call: TRBJ2-3
cdr3_nt: TGTGCCAGCAGCGTAGAGTCGGGGGTCACAGATACGCAGTATTTT
cdr3_aa: CASSVESGVTDTQYF

d_call: -
clone_size: few
v_call: TRBV19
j_call: TRBJ1-2
cdr3_nt: TGTGCCAGTAGTATCAACAGTAGGGGTAACTATGGCTACACCTTC
cdr3_aa: CASSINSRGNYGYTF

d_call: TRBD1
clone_size: -
v_call: TRBV5-1
j_call: TRBJ1-4
cdr3_nt: TGCGCCAGCAGCCGAACAGGGGTGGGTGAAAAACTGTTTTTT
cdr3_aa: CASSRTGVGEKLFF

d_call: -
clone_size: -
v_call: TRBV5-4
j_call: TRBJ1-2
cdr3_nt: TGTGCCAGCAGCTTGGACACAGGACGGCCTGGGGGTGGCTACACCTTC
cdr3_aa: CASSLDTGRPGGGYTF

d_call: -
clone_size: -
v_call: TRBV5-1
j_call: TRBJ2-2
cdr3_nt: TGCGCCAGCAGCGGCGACGGGGGAGTCGGGGAGCTGTTTTTT
cdr3_aa: CASSGDGGVGELFF

d_call: -
clone_size: -
v_call: TRBV6-1
j_call: TRBJ2-1
cdr3_nt: TGTGCCAGCAGTGTAGGGACAACAATCAATGAGCAGTTCTTC
cdr3_aa: CASSVGTTINEQFF

d_call: TRBD1
clone_size: -
v_call: TRBV28
j_call: TRBJ1-1
cdr3_nt: TGTGCCAGCAGTCCCCATACAGGGGTTGGCACTGAAGCTTTCTTT
cdr3_aa: CASSPHTGVGTEAFF

d_call: -
clone_size: -
v_call: TRBV2
j_call: TRBJ1-2
cdr3_nt: TGTGCCAGCAGTGGCGACTATGGCTACACCTTC
cdr3_aa: CASSGDYGYTF

d_call: -
clone_size: -
v_call: TRBV28
j_call: TRBJ1-4
cdr3_nt: TGTGCCAGCAGTTTACCCCCAACTAATGAAAAACTGTTTTTT
cdr3_aa: CASSLPPTNEKLFF

d_call: -
clone_size: -
v_call: TRBV7-8
j_call: TRBJ2-4
cdr3_nt: TGTGCCAGCAGCTTAGATGTGGTGCACATTCAGTACTTC
cdr3_aa: CASSLDVVHIQYF

d_call: -
clone_size: few
v_call: TRBV18
j_call: TRBJ2-7
cdr3_nt: TGTGCCAGCTCACCCCCTTACACCGGGAACGAGCAGTACTTC
cdr3_aa: CASSPPYTGNEQYF

d_call: -
clone_size: -
v_call: TRBV18
j_call: TRBJ1-5
cdr3_nt: TGTGCCAGCTCACCAGGGACGGACAATCAGCCCCAGCATTTT
cdr3_aa: CASSPGTDNQPQHF

d_call: -
clone_size: -
v_call: TRBV5-1
j_call: TRBJ2-6
cdr3_nt: TGCGCCAGCAGCACCCCGAGTGGGGCCAACGTCCTGACTTTC
cdr3_aa: CASSTPSGANVLTF

d_call: TRBD1
clone_size: -
v_call: TRBV27
j_call: TRBJ1-5
cdr3_nt: TGTGCCAGCAGGCGAACGGGACAGGGAAATCAGCCCCAGCATTTT
cdr3_aa: CASRRTGQGNQPQHF

d_call: TRBD2
clone_size: -
v_call: TRBV5-1
j_call: TRBJ2-5
cdr3_nt: TGCGCCAGCAGCCCCCCGGCGGCGGGGGGGCCCGGAGAGACCCAGTACTTC
cdr3_aa: CASSPPAAGGPGETQYF

d_call: -
clone_size: few
v_call: TRBV19
j_call: TRBJ1-5
cdr3_nt: TGTGCCAGTAGTCCAGGGTCTACCTCGGGGGTGGCCCAGCATTTT
cdr3_aa: CASSPGSTSGVAQHF

d_call: -
clone_size: -
v_call: TRBV5-1
j_call: TRBJ2-5
cdr3_nt: TGCGCCAGCAGCTTGACAGATTTACAAGAGACCCGGTACTTC
cdr3_aa: CASSLTDLQETRYF

d_call: -
clone_size: -
v_call: TRBV5-1
j_call: TRBJ2-7
cdr3_nt: TGCGCCAGCAGCTTAGACGACCCGCCCTCCTACGAGCAGTACTTC
cdr3_aa: CASSLDDPPSYEQYF